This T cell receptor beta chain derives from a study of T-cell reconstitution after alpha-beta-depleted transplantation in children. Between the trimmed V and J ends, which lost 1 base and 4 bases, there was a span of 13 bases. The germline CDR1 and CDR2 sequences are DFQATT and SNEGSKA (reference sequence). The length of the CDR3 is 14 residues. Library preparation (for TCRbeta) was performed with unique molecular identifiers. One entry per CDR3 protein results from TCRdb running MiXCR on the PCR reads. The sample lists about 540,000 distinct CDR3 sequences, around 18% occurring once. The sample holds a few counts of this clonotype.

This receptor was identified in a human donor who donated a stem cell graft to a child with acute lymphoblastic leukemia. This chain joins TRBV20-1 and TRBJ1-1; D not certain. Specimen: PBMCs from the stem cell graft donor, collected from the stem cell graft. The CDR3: CSARASGGGTEAFF. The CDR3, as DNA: TGCAGTGCTAGAGCCTCGGGCGGCGGCACTGAAGCTTTCTTT.